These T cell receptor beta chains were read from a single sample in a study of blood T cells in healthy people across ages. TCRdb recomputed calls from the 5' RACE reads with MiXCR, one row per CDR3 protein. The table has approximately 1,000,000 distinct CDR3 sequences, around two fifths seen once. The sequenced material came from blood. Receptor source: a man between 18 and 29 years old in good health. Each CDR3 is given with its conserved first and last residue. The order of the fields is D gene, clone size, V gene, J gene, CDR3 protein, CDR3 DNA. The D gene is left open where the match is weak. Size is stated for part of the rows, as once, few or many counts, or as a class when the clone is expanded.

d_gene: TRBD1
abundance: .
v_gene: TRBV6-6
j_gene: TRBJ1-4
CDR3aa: CASSDTTTGRNEKLFF
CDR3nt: TGTGCCAGCAGTGACACTACGACAGGGAGAAATGAAAAACTGTTTTTT

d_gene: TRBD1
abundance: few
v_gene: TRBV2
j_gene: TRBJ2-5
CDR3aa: CASSVGPAGGKETQYF
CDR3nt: TGTGCCAGCAGTGTGGGACCCGCAGGGGGCAAAGAGACCCAGTACTTC

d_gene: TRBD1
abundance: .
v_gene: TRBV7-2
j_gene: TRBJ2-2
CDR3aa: CASSTRTGGTGELFF
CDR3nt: TGTGCCAGCAGTACACGGACAGGGGGGACCGGGGAGCTGTTTTTT

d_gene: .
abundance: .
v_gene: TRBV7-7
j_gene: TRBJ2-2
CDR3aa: CASSLRVTGELFF
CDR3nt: TGTGCTAGCAGCTTAAGGGTAACCGGGGAGCTGTTTTTT

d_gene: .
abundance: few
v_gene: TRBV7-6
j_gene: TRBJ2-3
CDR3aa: CASSLAGGQHTQYF
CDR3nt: TGTGCCAGCAGCTTAGCGGGGGGGCAACATACGCAGTATTTT

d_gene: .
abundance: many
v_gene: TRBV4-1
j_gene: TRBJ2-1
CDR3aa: CASSQDMGNEQFF
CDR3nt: TGCGCCAGCAGCCAAGATATGGGAAATGAGCAGTTCTTC

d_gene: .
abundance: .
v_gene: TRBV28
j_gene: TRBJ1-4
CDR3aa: CASVSGGEKLFF
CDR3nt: TGTGCCAGCGTGTCGGGAGGCGAAAAACTGTTTTTT

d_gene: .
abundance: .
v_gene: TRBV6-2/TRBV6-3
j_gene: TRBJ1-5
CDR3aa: CASSSGSYQPQHF
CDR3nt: TGTGCCAGCAGCTCCGGGTCTTATCAGCCCCAGCATTTT

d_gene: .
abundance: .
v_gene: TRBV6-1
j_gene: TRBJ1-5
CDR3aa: CASSEHGIQPQHF
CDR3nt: TGTGCCAGCAGTGAACACGGGATTCAGCCCCAGCATTTT

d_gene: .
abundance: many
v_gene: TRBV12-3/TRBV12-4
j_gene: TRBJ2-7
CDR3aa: CASGLGGSSYNEQYF
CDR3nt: TGTGCCAGCGGTCTTGGGGGAAGCTCCTACAATGAGCAGTACTTC

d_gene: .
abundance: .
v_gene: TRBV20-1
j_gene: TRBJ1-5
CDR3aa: CSARFDIYQPQHF
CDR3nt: TGCAGTGCTAGATTCGACATCTATCAGCCCCAGCATTTT

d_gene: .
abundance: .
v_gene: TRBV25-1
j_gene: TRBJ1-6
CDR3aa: CASSESRYSDSPLHF
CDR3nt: TGTGCCAGCAGTGAATCACGGTACTCGGATTCACCCCTCCACTTT

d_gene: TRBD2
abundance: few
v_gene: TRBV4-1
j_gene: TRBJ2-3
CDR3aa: CASSRLIAGASTDTQYF
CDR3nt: TGCGCCAGCAGCCGACTTATAGCGGGGGCCAGCACAGATACGCAGTATTTT

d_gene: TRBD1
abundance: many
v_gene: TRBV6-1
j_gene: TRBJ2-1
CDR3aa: CATTPGTDNNEQFF
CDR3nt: TGTGCCACTACCCCGGGGACAGACAACAATGAGCAGTTCTTC

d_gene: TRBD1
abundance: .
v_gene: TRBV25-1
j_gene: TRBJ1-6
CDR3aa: CASSEDRTGPSPLHF
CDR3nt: TGTGCCAGCAGTGAGGATCGGACAGGCCCTTCACCCCTCCACTTT

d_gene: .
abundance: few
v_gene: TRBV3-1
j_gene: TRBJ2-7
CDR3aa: CASSQRTRAYEQYF
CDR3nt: TGTGCCAGCAGCCAGAGGACACGAGCCTACGAGCAGTACTTC

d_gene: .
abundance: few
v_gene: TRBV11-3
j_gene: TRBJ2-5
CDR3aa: CASSFQGGTETQYF
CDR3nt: TGTGCCAGCAGCTTTCAGGGAGGTACAGAGACCCAGTACTTC

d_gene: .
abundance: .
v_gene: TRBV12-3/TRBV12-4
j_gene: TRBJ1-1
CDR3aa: CASRKGEPEAFF
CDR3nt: TGTGCCAGCAGAAAGGGGGAGCCTGAAGCTTTCTTT

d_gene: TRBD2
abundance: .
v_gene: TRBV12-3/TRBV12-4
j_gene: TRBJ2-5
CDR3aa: CASSPQRGSKTQYF
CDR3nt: TGTGCCAGCAGCCCTCAGCGGGGGTCGAAGACCCAGTACTTT

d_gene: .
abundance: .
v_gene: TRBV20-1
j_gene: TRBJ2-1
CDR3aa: CSARVDGGTYEQFF
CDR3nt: TGCAGTGCTAGAGTGGACGGGGGTACTTATGAGCAGTTCTTC

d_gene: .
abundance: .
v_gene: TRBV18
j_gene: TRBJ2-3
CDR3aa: CAGSPRDGGPSTDTQYF
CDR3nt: TGTGCCGGCTCACCACGGGACGGTGGTCCTAGCACAGATACGCAGTATTTT

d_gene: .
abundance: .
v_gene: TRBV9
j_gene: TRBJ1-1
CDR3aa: CASSRSVGASTEAFF
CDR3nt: TGTGCCAGCAGCCGTTCAGTCGGCGCGTCCACTGAAGCTTTCTTT

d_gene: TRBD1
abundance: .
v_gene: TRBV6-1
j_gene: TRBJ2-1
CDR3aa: CASSESIRDRVYNEQFF
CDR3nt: TGTGCCAGCAGTGAGTCAATAAGGGACAGGGTCTACAATGAGCAGTTCTTC

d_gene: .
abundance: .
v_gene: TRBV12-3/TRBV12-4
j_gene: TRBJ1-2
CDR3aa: CASSLARLQECTF
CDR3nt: TGTGCCAGCAGTTTAGCGAGGTTGCAGGAGTGCACCTTC

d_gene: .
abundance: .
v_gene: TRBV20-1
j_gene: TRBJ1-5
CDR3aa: CSAFPPGPNQPQHF
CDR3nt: TGCAGTGCTTTTCCCCCGGGACCCAATCAGCCCCAGCATTTT

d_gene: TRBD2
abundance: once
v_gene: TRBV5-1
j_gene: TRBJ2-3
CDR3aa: CASSPGTSGQFYTDTQYF
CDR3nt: TGCGCCAGCAGCCCGGGGACTAGCGGGCAATTTTACACAGATACGCAGTATTTT

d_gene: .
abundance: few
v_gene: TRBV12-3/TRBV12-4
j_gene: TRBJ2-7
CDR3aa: CASARTKYEQYF
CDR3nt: TGTGCCAGCGCGAGGACAAAATACGAGCAGTACTTC

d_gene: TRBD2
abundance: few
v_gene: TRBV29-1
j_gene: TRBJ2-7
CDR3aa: CSVVLLGAGAYEQYF
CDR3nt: TGCAGCGTTGTATTGCTTGGGGCGGGGGCCTACGAGCAGTACTTC

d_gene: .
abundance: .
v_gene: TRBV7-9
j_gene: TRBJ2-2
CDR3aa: CASSSEANRDWELFF
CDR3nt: TGTGCCAGCAGCTCGGAAGCTAATAGGGATTGGGAGCTGTTTTTT

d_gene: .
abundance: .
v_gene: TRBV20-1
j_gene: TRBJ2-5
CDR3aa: CSVSAETQYF
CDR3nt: TGCAGTGTGTCTGCGGAGACCCAGTACTTC

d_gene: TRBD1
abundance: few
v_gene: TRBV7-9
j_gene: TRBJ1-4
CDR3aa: CASSLARGGEGNEKLFF
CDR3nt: TGTGCCAGCAGCTTAGCGAGAGGGGGCGAGGGTAATGAAAAACTGTTTTTT

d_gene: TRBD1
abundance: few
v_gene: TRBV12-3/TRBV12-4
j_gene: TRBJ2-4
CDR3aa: CASSLMGQGWNIQYF
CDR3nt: TGTGCCAGCAGCTTGATGGGACAGGGGTGGAACATTCAGTACTTC

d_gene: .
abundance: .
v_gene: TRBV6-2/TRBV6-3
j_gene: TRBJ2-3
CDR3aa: CASRYTTDGPSTDTQYF
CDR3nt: TGTGCCAGCAGGTACACCACGGACGGACCTAGCACAGATACGCAGTATTTT

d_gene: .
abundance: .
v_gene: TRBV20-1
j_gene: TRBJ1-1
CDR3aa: CSARGSYREAFF
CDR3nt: TGCAGTGCTAGAGGCAGCTACCGTGAAGCTTTCTTT

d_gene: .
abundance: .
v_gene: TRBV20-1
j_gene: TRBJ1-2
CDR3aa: CSARDRSTSLGYGHTF
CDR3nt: TGCAGTGCTAGAGATCGGAGCACGAGCTTAGGGTATGGCCACACCTTC

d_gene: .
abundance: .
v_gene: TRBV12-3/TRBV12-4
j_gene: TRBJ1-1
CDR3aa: CASNLGRREAFF
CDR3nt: TGTGCCAGCAATTTGGGACGGCGTGAAGCTTTCTTT

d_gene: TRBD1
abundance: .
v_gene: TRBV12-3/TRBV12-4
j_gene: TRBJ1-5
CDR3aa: CASSNMDRGGNQPQHF
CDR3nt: TGTGCCAGCAGCAATATGGACAGGGGAGGCAATCAGCCCCAGCATTTT

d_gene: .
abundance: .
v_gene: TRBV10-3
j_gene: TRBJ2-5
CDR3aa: CAISEGFRETQYF
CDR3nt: TGTGCCATCAGTGAGGGGTTTCGGGAGACCCAGTACTTC

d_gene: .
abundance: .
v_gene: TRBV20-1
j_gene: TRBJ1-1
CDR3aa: CSARDLRQPGAEAFF
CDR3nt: TGCAGTGCTAGAGATCTCAGGCAGCCCGGGGCTGAAGCTTTCTTT

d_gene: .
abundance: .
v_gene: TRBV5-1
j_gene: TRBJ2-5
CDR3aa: CASSARTPWETQYF
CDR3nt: TGCGCCAGCAGCGCGAGGACACCGTGGGAGACCCAGTACTTC

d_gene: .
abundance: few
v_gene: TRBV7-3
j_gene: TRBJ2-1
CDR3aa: CASSPAGHNEQFF
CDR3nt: TGTGCCAGCAGCCCAGCAGGCCACAATGAGCAGTTCTTC

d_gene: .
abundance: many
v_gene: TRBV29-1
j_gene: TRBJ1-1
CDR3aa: CSVRRADEAFF
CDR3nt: TGCAGCGTTCGACGAGCCGACGAAGCTTTCTTT

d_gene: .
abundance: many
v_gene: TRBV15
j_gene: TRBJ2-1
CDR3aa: CATSRQTSSYNEQFF
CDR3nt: TGTGCCACCAGCAGACAGACTAGCTCCTACAATGAGCAGTTCTTC

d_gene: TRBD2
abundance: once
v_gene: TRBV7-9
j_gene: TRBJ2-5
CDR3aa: CASSIPRTSGEETQYF
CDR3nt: TGTGCCAGCAGCATTCCCCGGACTAGCGGAGAAGAGACCCAGTACTTC

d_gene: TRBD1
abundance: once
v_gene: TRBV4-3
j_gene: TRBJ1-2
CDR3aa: CASSQQGTGNYGYTF
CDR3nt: TGCGCCAGCAGCCAGCAAGGGACAGGCAACTATGGCTACACCTTC

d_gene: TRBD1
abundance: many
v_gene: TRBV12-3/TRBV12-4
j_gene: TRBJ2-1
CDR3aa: CASSSAQGGTYNEQFF
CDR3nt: TGTGCCAGCAGTTCAGCACAGGGGGGAACTTACAATGAGCAGTTCTTC

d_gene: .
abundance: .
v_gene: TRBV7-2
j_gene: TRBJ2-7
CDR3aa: CASSLPGDISYEQYF
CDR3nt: TGTGCCAGCAGCCTACCTGGGGACATCTCCTACGAGCAGTACTTC

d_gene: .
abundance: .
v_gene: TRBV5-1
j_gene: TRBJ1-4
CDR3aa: CASSVDTYEKLFF
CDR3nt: TGCGCCAGCAGCGTGGACACGTATGAAAAACTGTTTTTT

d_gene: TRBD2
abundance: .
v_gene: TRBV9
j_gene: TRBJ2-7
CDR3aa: CVSSVKGLPSYEQYF
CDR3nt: TGTGTCAGCAGCGTAAAGGGACTACCGTCCTACGAGCAGTACTTC

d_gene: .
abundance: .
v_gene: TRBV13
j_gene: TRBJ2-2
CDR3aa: CASSRTGQTGELFF
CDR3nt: TGTGCCAGCAGCCGAACAGGACAGACCGGGGAGCTGTTTTTT

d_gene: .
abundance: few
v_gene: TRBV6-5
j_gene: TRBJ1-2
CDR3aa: CASSPGVTRGYTF
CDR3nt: TGTGCCAGCAGCCCAGGGGTCACTAGGGGCTACACCTTC

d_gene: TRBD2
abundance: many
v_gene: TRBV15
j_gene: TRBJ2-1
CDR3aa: CATSRDLRGANEQFF
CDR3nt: TGTGCCACCAGCAGAGATCTGCGGGGGGCGAATGAGCAGTTCTTC

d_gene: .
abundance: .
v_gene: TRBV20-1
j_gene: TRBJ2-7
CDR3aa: CSAWSSDTSSYNEQYF
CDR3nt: TGCAGTGCCTGGAGTAGCGACACCAGCTCCTACAATGAGCAGTACTTC

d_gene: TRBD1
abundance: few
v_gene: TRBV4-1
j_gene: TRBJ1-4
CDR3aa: CASSLRPGQRVEKLFF
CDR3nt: TGCGCCAGCAGCCTAAGACCGGGACAGCGGGTGGAAAAACTGTTTTTT

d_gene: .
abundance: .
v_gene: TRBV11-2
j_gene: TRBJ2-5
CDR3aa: CASSLTLGQQETQYF
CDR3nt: TGTGCCAGCAGCCTAACCCTAGGACAGCAAGAGACCCAGTACTTC

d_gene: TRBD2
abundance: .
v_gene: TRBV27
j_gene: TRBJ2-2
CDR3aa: CASSLYLGGGSGELFF
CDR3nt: TGTGCCAGCAGTTTATATCTTGGGGGGGGTTCCGGGGAGCTGTTTTTT

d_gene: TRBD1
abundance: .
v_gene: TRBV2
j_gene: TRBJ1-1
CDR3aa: CASSPNRQGARDTEAFF
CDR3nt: TGTGCCAGCAGTCCCAACAGACAGGGGGCGCGGGACACTGAAGCTTTCTTT

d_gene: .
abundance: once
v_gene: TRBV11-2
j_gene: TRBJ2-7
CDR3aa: CASSLDRYSYNEQYF
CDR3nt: TGTGCCAGCAGCCTTGACAGGTACTCCTACAATGAGCAGTACTTC

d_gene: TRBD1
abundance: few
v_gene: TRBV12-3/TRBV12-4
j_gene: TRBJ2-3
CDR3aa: CASSVRDREYF
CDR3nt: TGTGCCAGCAGTGTCCGGGACAGGGAGTATTTT

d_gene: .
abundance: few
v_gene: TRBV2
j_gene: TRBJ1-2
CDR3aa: CASSAGISRGYTF
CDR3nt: TGTGCCAGCAGTGCAGGGATTTCGCGTGGCTACACCTTC